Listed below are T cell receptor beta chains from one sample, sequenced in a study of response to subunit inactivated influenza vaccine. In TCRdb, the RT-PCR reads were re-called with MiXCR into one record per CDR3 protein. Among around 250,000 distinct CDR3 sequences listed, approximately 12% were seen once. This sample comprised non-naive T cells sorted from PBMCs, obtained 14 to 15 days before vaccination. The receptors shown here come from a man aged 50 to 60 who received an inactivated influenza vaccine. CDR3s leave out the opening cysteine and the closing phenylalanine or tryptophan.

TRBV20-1 SAREVRTFEAF
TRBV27 ASSPNGAYNEQF
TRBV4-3 ASSQFTGGGQPQH
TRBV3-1 ASSQTGGSNTEAF
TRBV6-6 ASSRASETQY
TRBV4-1 ASSQGSLTSDDIQY
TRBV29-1 SVGQVYEQY
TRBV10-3 AISGPGPSNIQY
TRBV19 ASSISGYGAGELF
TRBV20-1 SARRRDGEAYEQY
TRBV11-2 ASSLRTGAGNTIY
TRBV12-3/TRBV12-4 ASRLTGMGTEAF
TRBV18 ASSPEGGRVTQY
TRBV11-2 ASSLNLGLAASTDTQY
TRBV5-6 ASSLEGTSGGTQY
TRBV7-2 ASSRSGVNEQF
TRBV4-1 ASSQDGTVSGNTIY
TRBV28 ASSLAAFNEQF
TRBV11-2 ASRPGVYTDTQY
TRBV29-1 SVAPGGEGTQY
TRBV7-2 ASTPGGEQY
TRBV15 ATSRDPGLPNNEQF
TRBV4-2 ASSLSGSLAKNIQY
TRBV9 ASRATGTGVNEQF
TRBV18 ASSSRLAGWETQY
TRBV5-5 ASSLRSGLPYEQY
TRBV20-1 SAIGETNEKLF
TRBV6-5 ASSYLAGSTDTQY
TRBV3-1 ASSHSGSTDTQY
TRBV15 ATSRTGTRSSYEQY